A single sample is the source of the 25 T cell receptor beta chains below, sequenced in a study of T cells after yellow fever vaccination. MiXCR, run by TCRdb on the 5' RACE reads, gives a single entry per CDR3 protein. The table records more than 300,000 distinct CDR3 sequences, around 6.8% of them present only once. Source: PBMCs, taken more than 35 days after the first yellow fever vaccination. Receptors originate from a man between 18 and 29 years old who received the YFV17D yellow fever vaccine.

V gene TRBV5-8 combines with J gene TRBJ2-2, with 7 bases lining up with TRBD2. Trimming at V came to 4 bases and at J to 4 bases, leaving 4 bases not matched to a gene. The CDR3 consists of 14 residues. Germline assignment: CDR1 SGHTS and CDR2 YDEGEE. CDR3 loop: CASSLGGITGELFF. The CDR3 bases are TGTGCCAGCAGCCTCGGGGGGATCACCGGGGAGCTGTTTTTT. The complete variable domain, with remaining parts taken from reference TRBV5-8 and TRBJ2-2, reads EAGVTQSPTHLIKTRGQQATLRCSPISGHTSVYWYQQALGLGLQFLLWYDEGEERNRGNFPPRFSGRQFPNYSSELNVNALELEDSALYLCASSLGGITGELFFGEGSRLTVL.

V gene TRBV11-3 combines with J gene TRBJ2-3; D is perhaps TRBD1 (5 bases). Trimming removed 2 bases at V and 2 bases at J, with 11 bases between. The CDR3 length is 15 residues. From germline, CDR1 is SGHNT and CDR2 YENEEA. The DNA of the CDR3 is TGTGCCAGCAGCTTACAAGGGGTCAACACAGATACGCAGTATTTT. Residues: CASSLQGVNTDTQYF.

V and J are TRBV4-1 and TRBJ2-2; D gene unclear. Germline V gene data show CDR1 as MGHRA and CDR2 as YSYEKL. This CDR3 is 14 amino acids long. V shed 0 bases and J shed 6 bases, with 8 bases lying between them. The CDR3 sequence is CASSQESRSGELFF. The CDR3 nucleotides read TGCGCCAGCAGCCAAGAATCCCGATCCGGGGAGCTGTTTTTT.

This clonotype was counted between two and nine times. The junction shows a germline mismatch at one end, possibly a read error. As DNA, the CDR3 is TGTGCCAGCAGTTTAGAGGACAGGGATCGGGCCTTC. Protein product: CASSLEDRDRAF. The genes are TRBV12-3 or TRBV12-4 and TRBJ1-2; 8 bases align to TRBD1. The CDR3 has 12 residues.

This clonotype occurred a few times. CDR3 DNA: TGTGCACTAAGGGCTGGGGGCGGGAATTCACCCCTCCACTTT. Its protein is CALRAGGGNSPLHF. This chain uses TRBV7-9 with TRBJ1-6; D may be TRBD1 (6 bases). This CDR3 comprises 14 residues. Looked up from germline, CDR1 is SEHNR and CDR2 is FQNEAQ (reference sequence).

The chain couples TRBV5-6 to TRBJ2-7; the D gene is possibly TRBD1 (6 bases). The CDR3 length is 12 residues. The germline V and J ends were trimmed by 2 bases and 5 bases, with 8 bases remaining between them. Per germline, CDR1 SGHDT and CDR2 YYEEEE. The CDR3 nucleotides are TGTGCCAGCAGCTTCGGACAGAACGAGCAGTACGTC. It specifies CASSFGQNEQYV.

This clonotype appeared a few times. The chain carries TRBV4-2 and TRBJ1-5; D not resolved. V shed 0 bases and J shed 5 bases, with 11 bases lying between them. This CDR3 contains 15 residues. Germline CDR1 reads LGHNA; CDR2 reads YNFKEQ. This CDR3 is CASSQEETGDQPQHF. Written as DNA, the CDR3 is TGTGCCAGCAGCCAAGAAGAAACCGGGGATCAGCCCCAGCATTTT.

The V and J genes are TRBV25-1 and TRBJ2-5, with D possibly being TRBD2 (5 bases). Germline V gives CDR1 MGHDK, CDR2 SYGVNS. Trimming took off 8 bases at V and 2 bases at J, with 12 bases between the two ends. CDR3 length: 13 amino acids. CDR3 bases: TGTGCCAGCTTGCCGGGGTCTCAAGAGACCCAGTACTTC. The encoded protein is CASLPGSQETQYF.

This clonotype was counted many times. The chain employs TRBV5-1 and TRBJ2-3; D is perhaps TRBD1 (5 bases). Germline V gene data show CDR1 as SGHRS and CDR2 as YFSETQ. Trimming took 0 bases from V and 2 from J, leaving 10 bases between them. This CDR3 has 15 amino acids. This CDR3 is CASSLGQINTDTQYF. In nucleotides, the CDR3 is TGCGCCAGCAGCTTGGGACAGATAAACACAGATACGCAGTATTTT.

This clonotype showed up just a few times. The chain combines TRBV4-3 with TRBJ2-3; D is undetermined. V was trimmed by 1 base and J by 10 bases, leaving 24 bases between them. The germline CDR1 and CDR2 sequences are LGHNA and YSLEER. The CDR3 has 17 amino acids. This chain's CDR3 is CASSQAFSQERLGPQYF. CDR3 DNA: TGCGCCAGCAGCCAAGCATTCTCCCAGGAACGGCTGGGTCCGCAGTATTTT.

This clonotype has just a few counts. The V gene is TRBV11-1, the J gene TRBJ1-1, with D hard to call. Trimming cost V 4 bases and J 0 bases, with 21 bases left between them. Germline lookup yields CDR1 SGHAT and CDR2 FQDESV (reference sequence). The CDR3 consists of 18 residues. The CDR3 is CASSSSLFTESVNTEAFF. CDR3 bases: TGTGCCAGCAGCTCCTCTCTTTTTACCGAGTCCGTGAACACTGAAGCTTTCTTT.

The CDR3 DNA sequence: TGTGCCAGCAGCCAGGCCGGGACTAGCGTGAGTTCCCAGTACTTC. Translation: CASSQAGTSVSSQYF. The chain uses TRBV14 and TRBJ2-5, with 10 bases matching TRBD2. V was pared by 3 bases and J by 9 bases, with 10 bases of the junction left unmatched. The CDR3 sequence is 15 residues long. CDR1 and CDR2 from the germline V gene are SGHDN and FVKESK. The variable domain in full, completed from reference TRBV14 and TRBJ2-5, reads EAGVTQFPSHSVIEKGQTVTLRCDPISGHDNLYWYRRVMGKEIKFLLHFVKESKQDESGMPNNRFLAERTGGTYSTLKVQPAELEDSGVYFCASSQAGTSVSSQYFGPGTRLLVL.

This chain joins TRBV6-1 and TRBJ2-1; the match to TRBD2 covers 10 bases. CDR1 is MNHNS and CDR2 is SASEGT in the germline V gene. The CDR3 covers 16 residues. J lost 6 bases, V lost 8 bases, and 13 bases had no gene match. The CDR3 loop is CASLRDSGGAGNEQFF. The CDR3 bases are TGTGCCAGCCTCCGGGACAGCGGGGGGGCCGGCAATGAGCAGTTCTTC.

This clonotype was found many times. The chain has TRBV6-1 and TRBJ2-4; D is perhaps TRBD1 (6 bases). The CDR3 sequence is 14 residues long. Germline assignment: CDR1 MNHNS and CDR2 SASEGT. Trimming removed 5 bases from V and 7 bases from J, with 15 bases in between. In DNA form, the CDR3 reads TGTGCCAGCAGTCCCGGGACACTGGCTAACATTCAGTACTTC. Its translation is CASSPGTLANIQYF.

V is TRBV7-6 and J is TRBJ2-5; 8 nucleotides align to TRBD2. Trimming took 5 bases from V and 5 from J; bases not matched to a gene: 7. The CDR3 runs to 14 residues. CDR1 and CDR2 (germline): SGHVS, FNYEAQ. CDR3 DNA sequence: TGTGCCAGCAGCGGCCGTAGCGGGGCGGAGACCCAGTACTTC. Its translation is CASSGRSGAETQYF.

This clonotype came up a few times. Written as DNA, the CDR3 is TGTGCCAGCAGTGACTACAGGGAGGCGGGCTACACCTTC. It translates to CASSDYREAGYTF. The chain has TRBV2 and TRBJ1-2, with D perhaps TRBD1 (6 bases). CDR1 and CDR2 from the germline V gene are SNHLY and FYNNEI. CDR3 length equals 13 residues. Deletions cut 3 bases from V and 8 bases from J, with 13 bases between. Full variable domain (outside the CDR3, taken from reference TRBV2 and TRBJ1-2): EPEVTQTPSHQVTQMGQEVILRCVPISNHLYFYWYRQILGQKVEFLVSFYNNEISEKSEIFDDQFSVERPDGSNFTLKIRSTKLEDSAMYFCASSDYREAGYTFGSGTRLTVV.

The genes are TRBV6-1 and TRBJ2-2, with D possibly being TRBD1 (5 bases). V shed 6 bases and J shed 3 bases, with 14 bases lying between them. Germline loops: CDR1 MNHNS, CDR2 SASEGT. The CDR3 is 15 amino acids. The CDR3 nucleotides read TGTGCCAGCAGGAAGGCCCTCAGGGACACCGGGGAGCTGTTTTTT. Translating it yields CASRKALRDTGELFF.

In this sample, this clonotype turned up a few times. V and J are TRBV29-1 and TRBJ1-1; 11 nucleotides align to TRBD1. The CDR3 loop spans 13 amino acids. CDR1 is SQVTM, CDR2 ANQGSEA, per germline. The V segment lost 7 bases and the J segment 4 bases; nucleotides outside the gene matches: 5. The CDR3 coding sequence is TGCAGCGCGCGAGGGACAGGGGGCACTGAAGCTTTCTTT. This codes for CSARGTGGTEAFF.

This sequence joins TRBV12-3 or TRBV12-4 and TRBJ2-2; TRBD2 is a possible D gene (7 bases). Deletions cut 3 bases from V and 4 bases from J, with 12 bases between. The CDR3 runs 15 residues. The CDR3 region has the DNA TGTGCCAGCAGTTTTGAGAGGGGGGGCACCGGGGAGCTGTTTTTT. Translating gives CASSFERGGTGELFF.

The chain joins TRBV30 to TRBJ1-2; D is unresolved. The length of the CDR3 is 11 residues. Germline-derived CDR1 and CDR2 are GTSNPN and SVGIG (reference sequence). The germline V and J ends were trimmed by 8 bases and 8 bases, with 15 bases remaining between them. Here the CDR3 DNA reads TGTGCCGGGTTAGAAATCTACGGCTACACCTTC. It encodes CAGLEIYGYTF.

The genes are TRBV7-2 and TRBJ2-5; 7 bases fit TRBD1. This CDR3 spans 16 amino acids. V gave up 1 base and J gave up 5 bases; unmatched junction bases: 10. Germline V gene data show CDR1 as SGHTA and CDR2 as FQGNSA. CDR3 in amino acids: CASSLVPDRPKETQYF. In DNA, the CDR3 is TGTGCCAGCAGCTTAGTGCCGGACAGGCCAAAGGAGACCCAGTACTTC. Variable domain in full (rest from reference TRBV7-2 and TRBJ2-5): GAGVSQSPSNKVTEKGKDVELRCDPISGHTALYWYRQSLGQGLEFLIYFQGNSAPDKSGLPSDRFSAERTGGSVSTLTIQRTQQEDSAVYLCASSLVPDRPKETQYFGPGTRLLVL.

The J gene is TRBJ2-5, the V gene TRBV18; 11 nucleotides agree with TRBD2. V gave up 6 bases and J gave up 5 bases; unmatched junction bases: 20. CDR3 length: 19 residues. Germline assignment: CDR1 KGHSH and CDR2 LQKENI. The CDR3 nucleotides are TGTGCCAGCTCCCATACCCCGGGACTAGCGGTCCAGATCGGGGAGACCCAGTACTTC. Its protein product is CASSHTPGLAVQIGETQYF. The full variable domain, in which reference TRBV18 and TRBJ2-5 provide the parts outside the CDR3, is NAGVMQNPRHLVRRRGQEARLRCSPMKGHSHVYWYRQLPEEGLKFMVYLQKENIIDESGMPKERFSAEFPKEGPSILRIQQVVRGDSAAYFCASSHTPGLAVQIGETQYFGPGTRLLVL.

There are many counts of this clonotype. The J gene is TRBJ2-5, the V gene TRBV6-2 or TRBV6-3, with a weak D call TRBD1 (5 bases). V lost 1 base to trimming and J lost 4 bases, with 13 bases between them. The CDR3 length is 15 residues. Germline CDR1 MNHEY, CDR2 SVGEGT. The CDR3 is CASSYWGGGGETQYF. CDR3 bases: TGTGCCAGCAGTTACTGGGGCGGCGGCGGAGAGACCCAGTACTTC.

As to this clonotype: A much more abundant neighbour one base away suggests this may be a read error. This rearrangement joins TRBV5-1 to TRBJ2-2; D call uncertain. Germline CDR1 and CDR2: SGHRS and YFSETQ. V dropped 1 base and J dropped 1 base, with 5 bases sitting between them. This CDR3 region has 14 residues. The CDR3 sequence: CASSLQENTGELFF. The CDR3 DNA sequence: TGCGCCAGCAGCTTGCAGGAGAACACCGGGGAGCTGTTTTTT.

The chain joins TRBV7-9 to TRBJ1-1; weak D call: TRBD1 (6 bases). The CDR3 is made up of 13 amino acids. In germline, CDR1 is SEHNR, CDR2 FQNEAQ (reference sequence). The V end lost 10 bases, the J end lost 0 bases, and 12 bases lay between the germline ends. CDR3 sequence reads: CAIAGHLNTEAFF. CDR3 nucleotides: TGTGCCATCGCGGGACACTTGAACACTGAAGCTTTCTTT.